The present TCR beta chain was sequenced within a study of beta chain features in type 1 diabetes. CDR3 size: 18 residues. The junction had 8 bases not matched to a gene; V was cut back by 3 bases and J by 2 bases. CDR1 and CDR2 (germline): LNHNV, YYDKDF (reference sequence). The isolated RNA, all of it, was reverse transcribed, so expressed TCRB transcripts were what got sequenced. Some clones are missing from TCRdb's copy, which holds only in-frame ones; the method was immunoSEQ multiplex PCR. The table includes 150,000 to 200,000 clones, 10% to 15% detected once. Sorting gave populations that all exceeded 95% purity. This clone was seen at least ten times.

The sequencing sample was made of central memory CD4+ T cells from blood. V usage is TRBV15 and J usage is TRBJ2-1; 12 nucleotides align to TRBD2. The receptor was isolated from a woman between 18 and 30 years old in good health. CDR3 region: CATSSPGRTSGTYNEQFF. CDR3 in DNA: TGTGCCACCAGCAGTCCTGGGAGGACTAGCGGGACCTACAATGAGCAGTTCTTC.